This TCR beta chain was obtained from a study of neurological immune-mediated disorders. V was pared by 0 bases and J by 6 bases, with 12 bases between. This CDR3 comprises 15 residues. Germline V CDR1 and CDR2: MNHNS, SASEGT. One entry per CDR3 protein results from TCRdb running MiXCR on the 5' RACE reads. Of some 71,000 distinct CDR3 sequences listed, roughly 10% are singletons. This clonotype appeared many times. Time point: longitudinal time-point 1 (baseline). This sequence joins TRBV6-1 and TRBJ1-5; unclear D gene. Sequencing used PBMCs. This sequence was found in a man aged 25 to 40 in good health. CDR3 region: CASSEAGKVSQPQHF. For the CDR3, the DNA is TGTGCCAGCAGTGAAGCAGGTAAAGTCAGTCAGCCCCAGCATTTT.